These 12 T cell receptor beta chains were sequenced from one sample in a study of T cell responses to AZD1222 COVID-19 vaccine. Profiled with immunoSEQ multiplex PCR; TCRdb holds only in-frame clones, not every one. This repertoire shows around 140,000 clones, more than 80% found once; its top ten account for 2.9%. Here the sequenced sample was peripheral blood, taken on day 0 of AZD1222 vaccination. These TCRs come from an adult in good health.

The rearrangement joins TRBV5-6 to TRBJ1-4; maybe TRBD1 (5 bases). V was clipped by 3 bases and J by 4 bases, with 13 bases between them. This CDR3 has 15 amino acids. Germline V gives CDR1 SGHDT, CDR2 YYEEEE. CDR3 loop: CASSSTGTGNEKLFF. The DNA of the CDR3 is TGTGCCAGCAGCTCGACCGGGACGGGTAATGAAAAACTGTTTTTT.

In this sample, this clone turned up once. The CDR3 reads CASSFLEGAQGNQPQHF. The CDR3 bases are TGTGCCAGCAGCTTCCTCGAGGGGGCGCAAGGCAATCAGCCCCAGCATTTT. The V and J genes are TRBV7-9 and TRBJ1-5, with TRBD1 identical over 7 bases. V gave up 3 bases and J gave up 2 bases; unmatched junction bases: 10. This CDR3 spans 17 amino acids. Germline V lookup: CDR1 SEHNR, CDR2 FQNEAQ (reference sequence). Together with reference TRBV7-9 and TRBJ1-5, the CDR3 gives the full variable domain: DTGVSQNPRHKITKRGQNVTFRCDPISEHNRLYWYRQTLGQGPEFLTYFQNEAQLEKSRLLSDRFSAERPKGSFSTLEIQRTEQGDSAMYLCASSFLEGAQGNQPQHFGDGTRLSIL.

V gene TRBV6-2 or TRBV6-3 combines with J gene TRBJ2-7, with D possibly matching TRBD1 (5 bases). Germline lookup yields CDR1 MNHEY and CDR2 SVGEGT. The CDR3 contains 15 residues. Deletions cut 0 bases from V and 4 bases from J, with 13 bases between. The CDR3 loop is CASSYSGRTGYEQYF. For the CDR3, the DNA is TGTGCCAGCAGTTACTCGGGGCGGACGGGTTACGAGCAGTACTTC.

The genes are TRBV6-5 and TRBJ1-2; D is unresolved. The germline V gene has CDR1 MNHEY and CDR2 SVGAGI. Trimming removed 8 bases at V and 4 bases at J, with 11 bases between. CDR3 size: 12 residues. CDR3 loop: CASGRKGYGYTF. The CDR3 nucleotides are TGTGCCAGCGGACGGAAGGGCTATGGCTACACCTTC.

The chain employs TRBV6-1 and TRBJ1-6; D gene uncertain. Germline CDR1 reads MNHNS; CDR2 reads SASEGT. The CDR3 has 13 residues. V gave up 0 bases and J gave up 7 bases, with 4 bases separating them. CDR3: CASSEARNSPLHF. CDR3 bases: TGTGCCAGCAGTGAAGCGAGAAATTCACCCCTCCACTTT.

The chain has TRBV12-2 and TRBJ1-1; TRBD1 reflects the table's D call only, with no check against the DNA. TRBV12-2 is labeled a pseudogene. The CDR3 contains 16 residues. CDR3 loop: CASRLGQASGNTEAFF. DNA for the CDR3: TGTGCAAGTCGCTTGGGACAGGCGTCCGGGAACACTGAAGCTTTCTTT.

J is TRBJ1-5 and V is TRBV6-2 or TRBV6-3; no clear D. This CDR3 is built from 17 residues. The ends were cut back, 2 bases at V and 3 bases at J, with 17 bases in the middle. Per germline, CDR1 MNHEY and CDR2 SVGEGT. The CDR3 nucleotides read TGTGCCAGCAGTTACACCTTCGAACGGCAGTCCAATCAGCCCCAGCATTTT. It specifies CASSYTFERQSNQPQHF.

The chain joins TRBV6-2 or TRBV6-3 to TRBJ2-1; the match to TRBD2 covers 15 bases. This CDR3 region has 17 residues. J gave up 3 bases and V 4 bases, and 4 bases lay outside the gene matches. CDR1 and CDR2 from the germline V gene are MNHEY and SVGEGT. In nucleotides, the CDR3 is TGTGCCAGCAGTTGGACTAGCGGGAGGGAACTCTACAATGAGCAGTTCTTC. Its translation: CASSWTSGRELYNEQFF.

J is TRBJ2-6 and V is TRBV7-3; D is possibly TRBD1 or TRBD2 (5 bases each). This CDR3 has 15 residues. Between the trimmed V and J ends, which lost 2 bases and 7 bases, there was a span of 12 bases. CDR1 SGHTA and CDR2 FQGTGA come from the germline V gene. In DNA, the CDR3 is TGTGCCAGCAGCTTAGGTCCAGGGAGAGCCAACGTCCTGACTTTC. Amino acids: CASSLGPGRANVLTF. Together with reference TRBV7-3 and TRBJ2-6, the CDR3 gives the full variable domain: GAGVSQTPSNKVTEKGKYVELRCDPISGHTALYWYRQSLGQGPEFLIYFQGTGAADDSGLPNDRFFAVRPEGSVSTLKIQRTERGDSAVYLCASSLGPGRANVLTFGAGSRLTVL.

The CDR3 reads CASSQEQGKGYTF. As DNA, the CDR3 is TGTGCCAGCAGCCAGGAACAGGGTAAGGGCTACACCTTC. The chain uses TRBV5-4 and TRBJ1-2, with D perhaps matching TRBD1 (6 bases). V lost 4 bases and J lost 8, with 15 bases in between. This CDR3 spans 13 amino acids. Germline V gives CDR1 SGHNT, CDR2 YYREEE (reference sequence). The full variable domain, its missing parts supplied by reference TRBV5-4 and TRBJ1-2, is ETGVTQSPTHLIKTRGQQVTLRCSSQSGHNTVSWYQQALGQGPQFIFQYYREEENGRGNFPPRFSGLQFPNYSSELNVNALELDDSALYLCASSQEQGKGYTFGSGTRLTVV.

V is TRBV25-1 and J is TRBJ1-6; the match to TRBD1 covers 9 bases. CDR3 size: 16 residues. With V trimmed by 8 bases and J by 2 bases, 7 bases remained unmatched. The germline gives CDR1 MGHDK, CDR2 SYGVNS. CDR3 sequence reads: CASAGQGRTYNSPLHF. DNA for the CDR3: TGTGCCAGCGCTGGACAGGGGAGAACCTATAATTCACCCCTCCACTTT.

The chain employs TRBV28 and TRBJ2-3, with 7 bases matching TRBD2. Germline CDR1 and CDR2: MDHEN and SYDVKM. After removal of 7 bases from V and 2 bases from J, the junction contained 12 bases not matched to a gene. This CDR3 has 16 amino acids. The CDR3 region is CASTEVVAGDTDTQYF. Here the CDR3 DNA reads TGTGCCAGCACCGAGGTCGTGGCGGGAGACACAGATACGCAGTATTTT.